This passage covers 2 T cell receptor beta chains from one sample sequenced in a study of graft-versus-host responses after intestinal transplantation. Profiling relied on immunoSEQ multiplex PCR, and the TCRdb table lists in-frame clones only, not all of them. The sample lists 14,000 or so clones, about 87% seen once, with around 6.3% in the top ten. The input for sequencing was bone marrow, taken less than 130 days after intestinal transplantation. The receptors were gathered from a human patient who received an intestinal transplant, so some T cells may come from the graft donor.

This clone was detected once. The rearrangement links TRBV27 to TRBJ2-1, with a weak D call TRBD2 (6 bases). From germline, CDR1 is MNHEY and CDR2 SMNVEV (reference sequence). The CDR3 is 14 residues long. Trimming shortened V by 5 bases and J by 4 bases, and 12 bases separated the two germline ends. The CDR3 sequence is CASSLTRRYNEQFF. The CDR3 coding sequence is TGTGCCAGCAGTCTGACTAGGCGGTACAATGAGCAGTTCTTC.

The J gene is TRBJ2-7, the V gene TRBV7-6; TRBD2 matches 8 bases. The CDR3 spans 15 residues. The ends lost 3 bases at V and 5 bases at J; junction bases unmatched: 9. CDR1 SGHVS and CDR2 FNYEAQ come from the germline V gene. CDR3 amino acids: CASSLLGGAQDEQYF. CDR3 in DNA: TGTGCCAGCAGCTTGCTCGGGGGGGCGCAAGACGAGCAGTACTTC.